These 15 T cell receptor beta chains were all obtained from the same sample, sequenced in a study of early T cells in non-severe SARS-CoV-2 infection. MiXCR, applied by TCRdb to the 5' RACE reads, yields one record per CDR3 protein. The sample has roughly 17,000 distinct CDR3 sequences, about 5.6% seen once. This sample comprised whole blood, obtained at baseline. The source is an adult who was a healthcare worker with PCR-confirmed SARS-CoV-2 infection or an uninfected control (not recorded which).

This clonotype appeared many times. The chain combines TRBV20-1 with TRBJ2-2; 9 nucleotides align to TRBD1. V lost 7 bases and J lost 6; bases outside the gene matches: 12. Germline CDR1 DFQATT, CDR2 SNEGSKA (reference sequence). The CDR3 covers 15 residues. DNA of the CDR3: TGCAGTGTCCCTTTGGGACAGGGAGGCCCCGGGGAGCTGTTTTTT. Amino acid sequence: CSVPLGQGGPGELFF.

The rearrangement uses TRBV12-3 or TRBV12-4 and TRBJ1-5, with D unresolved. Trimming left V 2 bases short and J 4 bases short, with 9 bases between. CDR3 length: 14 amino acids. The CDR3 loop reads CASSLPPNNQPQHF. As DNA, the CDR3 is TGTGCCAGCAGTTTACCCCCAAATAATCAGCCCCAGCATTTT.

The table lists this clonotype with many counts. The chain joins TRBV7-6 to TRBJ1-2; D is possibly TRBD1 (6 bases). V lost 5 bases and J 0 bases, leaving 25 bases between the germline ends. Germline loops: CDR1 SGHVS, CDR2 FNYEAQ. This CDR3 spans 19 amino acids. CDR3 sequence reads: CASSQHPGAGAFTNYGYTF. The CDR3 region has the DNA TGTGCCAGCAGCCAGCACCCCGGGGCAGGGGCCTTTACTAACTATGGCTACACCTTC.

This clonotype appeared many times. The V gene is TRBV7-2, the J gene TRBJ1-1, with D perhaps matching TRBD1 (5 bases). The V and J ends lost 5 bases and 4 bases respectively, with 14 bases between them. This CDR3 comprises 14 residues. CDR1 is SGHTA and CDR2 is FQGNSA in the germline V gene. CDR3 in DNA: TGTGCCAGCAGCACCCTTACAAGGGGCACTGAAGCTTTCTTT. Encoded protein: CASSTLTRGTEAFF.

This clonotype was observed a handful of times. The chain is built from TRBV6-5 and TRBJ2-3; D could derive from TRBD1 or TRBD2 (6 bases each). Germline CDR1 is MNHEY and CDR2 is SVGAGI. CDR3 length equals 15 residues. Trimming removed 2 bases from V and 8 bases from J, with 17 bases in between. CDR3 nucleotide sequence: TGTGCCAGCAGTTACAATCCGATACAGGGAGGTACGCAGTATTTT. It codes for CASSYNPIQGGTQYF.

This clonotype showed up many times. This sequence joins TRBV7-3 and TRBJ2-5; the D is unclear. This CDR3 is built from 13 residues. The V and J ends lost 4 bases and 4 bases respectively, with 10 bases between them. Per the germline V gene, CDR1 is SGHTA and CDR2 is FQGTGA. Written as DNA, the CDR3 is TGTGCCAGCAGCTCTGGCGCATTAGAGACCCAGTACTTC. As protein: CASSSGALETQYF.

CDR3 coding DNA: TGTGCCAGCAGCCCCCGCCTTGAGGAGGAGATTTTAAGCCCTGGCTACACCTTC. It codes for CASSPRLEEEILSPGYTF. This chain links TRBV7-6 with TRBJ1-2, with D unresolved. The CDR3 runs 18 residues. The V end lost 5 bases, the J end lost 7 bases, and 29 bases lay between the germline ends. Germline V gives CDR1 SGHVS, CDR2 FNYEAQ.

V usage is TRBV3-1 and J usage is TRBJ2-1, with D perhaps matching TRBD1 (6 bases). Trimming left V 2 bases short and J 3 bases short, with 11 bases between. This CDR3 region has 15 residues. Germline CDR1 reads LGHDT; CDR2 reads YNNKEL (reference sequence). The chain's CDR3 is CASSQRGNLYNEQFF. The CDR3 DNA reads TGTGCCAGCAGCCAAAGGGGGAACCTCTACAATGAGCAGTTCTTC.

This clonotype was found many times. V usage is TRBV20-1 and J usage is TRBJ2-1; 8 bases are shared with TRBD1. V lost 6 bases to trimming and J lost 9 bases; unmatched junction nucleotides: 10. This CDR3 has 13 amino acids. From germline, CDR1 is DFQATT and CDR2 SNEGSKA (reference sequence). The CDR3 reads CSAPGQVVGEQFF. CDR3 sequence (DNA): TGCAGTGCCCCGGGACAGGTAGTCGGTGAGCAGTTCTTC.

This chain links TRBV6-5 with TRBJ1-1, with TRBD1 matching over 7 bases. Germline V gives CDR1 MNHEY, CDR2 SVGAGI. This CDR3 region has 14 residues. The J segment lost 13 bases and the V segment lost 6 bases, leaving 17 bases of the junction unmatched. The CDR3, as DNA: TGTGCCAGCAGAGAGACAGGGTCGGTGGGGGAGTTTTTCTTT. It encodes CASRETGSVGEFFF.

By frequency in the sample, this clonotype is medium-sized. CDR3 bases: TGTGCCAGCAGCCCCGGCCGCTTATCTGAAGCTTTCTTT. This sequence encodes CASSPGRLSEAFF. This sequence joins TRBV13 and TRBJ1-1, with D hard to call. The V gene lost 5 bases and the J gene lost 6 bases, with 13 bases spanning the gap. The CDR3 length is 13 residues. The germline V gene encodes CDR1 PRHDT and CDR2 FYEKMQ (reference sequence).

This clonotype was detected many times. The J gene is TRBJ2-6, the V gene TRBV6-2 or TRBV6-3; 11 bases fit TRBD2. This CDR3 is built from 17 residues. The V segment lost 8 bases and the J segment 0 bases; nucleotides outside the gene matches: 6. The germline CDR1 and CDR2 sequences are MNHEY and SVGEGT. CDR3 sequence reads: CASLGTSGISGANVLTF. The CDR3 bases are TGTGCCAGCCTTGGGACTAGCGGAATCTCTGGGGCCAACGTCCTGACTTTC.

This clonotype was picked up many times. This chain joins TRBV6-5 and TRBJ1-1; D gene unclear. Germline loops: CDR1 MNHEY, CDR2 SVGAGI. V shed 6 bases and J shed 10 bases, with 21 bases lying between them. This CDR3 has 14 residues. The CDR3 here is CASSSPTLKIGAFF. The CDR3 nucleotides are TGTGCCAGCAGCTCCCCAACCCTGAAAATCGGAGCTTTCTTT.

This clonotype has ten or more counts. V gene TRBV9 combines with J gene TRBJ2-2, with TRBD1 matching over 7 bases. Germline CDR1 and CDR2: SGDLS and YYNGEE. The CDR3 is 16 residues long. V shed 7 bases, J shed 5 bases, and the junction held 14 bases outside the gene matches. The CDR3 loop reads CASSRGSVLGTGELFF. The CDR3 coding sequence is TGTGCCAGCTCCAGGGGGTCGGTTCTGGGAACCGGGGAGCTGTTTTTT.

This clonotype was recorded at least ten times. The chain has TRBV7-2 and TRBJ2-2, with D hard to call. The CDR3 sequence is 14 residues long. CDR1 and CDR2 from the germline V gene are SGHTA and FQGNSA. V dropped 4 bases and J dropped 7 bases, with 13 bases sitting between them. The CDR3 is CASSSNPRVGELFF. DNA for the CDR3: TGTGCCAGCAGCTCGAACCCTAGGGTCGGGGAGCTGTTTTTT.